These 21 T cell receptor beta chains originate from one sample sequenced in a study of Ad26.COV2.S vaccination and SARS-CoV-2 variants. Treatment reported: some 20 received Ad26.COV2.S at low or high dose, single or two shots; several received placebo; per-sample allocation not given. It was on day 63 after the first vaccine or placebo injection that samples were taken. This table comes from immunoSEQ multiplex PCR, and its TCRdb copy is limited to in-frame clones, with some not included. This sample has about 350,000 clones, with 86% found just once. This specimen consisted of peripheral blood, obtained in a trial of Ad26.COV2.S vaccine versus placebo. These receptors originate from a person between 18 and 65 years old who received the Ad26.COV2.S COVID-19 vaccine or a placebo.

The V gene is TRBV6-5, the J gene TRBJ1-5; D is uncertain. The length of the CDR3 is 12 residues. In germline, CDR1 is MNHEY, CDR2 SVGAGI. Between the trimmed V and J ends, which lost 2 bases and 7 bases, there was a span of 6 bases. In nucleotides, the CDR3 is TGTGCCAGCAGTTACCCGAGCCAGCCCCAGCATTTT. Its translation: CASSYPSQPQHF.

The chain couples TRBV7-2 to TRBJ2-3; D is tentatively TRBD1 or TRBD2 (5 bases each). The V and J ends lost 7 bases and 6 bases respectively, with 20 bases between them. Germline CDR1 is SGHTA and CDR2 is FQGNSA. The CDR3 covers 15 residues. CDR3 protein: CASILWGTQSDTQYF. For the CDR3, the DNA is TGTGCCAGCATCCTATGGGGGACCCAGAGCGATACGCAGTATTTT.

V usage is TRBV7-9 and J usage is TRBJ1-4; TRBD1 might be the D (5 bases). Trimming pared 3 bases from V and 6 bases from J, leaving 11 bases between. Germline V gene lookup returns CDR1 SEHNR and CDR2 FQNEAQ (reference sequence). The CDR3 extends over 14 amino acids. In nucleotides, the CDR3 is TGTGCCAGCAGCTTGGGACTGGCGGATGAAAAACTGTTTTTT. This codes for CASSLGLADEKLFF.

This rearrangement joins TRBV7-8 to TRBJ2-4; unclear D gene. CDR3 length: 13 residues. V lost 11 bases, J lost 0 bases, and 11 bases lay in between. From germline, CDR1 is SGHVS and CDR2 FQNEAQ. CDR3 nucleotide sequence: TGTGCCGCGAGCCCTATAGCCAAAAACATTCAGTACTTC. This sequence encodes CAASPIAKNIQYF.

This sequence joins TRBV28 and TRBJ2-7, with unresolved D. V was shortened by 6 bases and J by 2 bases, with 17 bases between the two germline ends. CDR3 length equals 15 residues. CDR1 is MDHEN, CDR2 SYDVKM, per germline. CDR3: CASSDRWSYAYEQYF. For the CDR3, the DNA is TGTGCCAGCAGCGATAGATGGAGTTATGCCTACGAGCAGTACTTC. The full variable domain, rest sourced from reference TRBV28 and TRBJ2-7, is DVKVTQSSRYLVKRTGEKVFLECVQDMDHENMFWYRQDPGLGLRLIYFSYDVKMKEKGDIPEGYSVSREKKERFSLILESASTNQTSMYLCASSDRWSYAYEQYFGPGTRLTVT.

About this clone itself: At the DNA level, this CDR3 is encoded by other sequences in the same sample as well. This chain uses TRBV6-5 with TRBJ2-7; 7 bases map to TRBD2. With V trimmed by 4 bases and J by 4 bases, 7 bases remained unmatched. Germline assignment: CDR1 MNHEY and CDR2 SVGAGI. The CDR3 sequence is 14 residues long. The CDR3 loop is CASSSGTGGYEQYF. DNA of the CDR3: TGTGCCAGCAGTTCCGGGACCGGGGGGTACGAGCAGTACTTC.

The chain recombines TRBV3-1 (or the pseudogene TRBV3-2) with TRBJ2-1; possibly TRBD2 for D (5 bases). The V gene lost 1 base and the J gene lost 8 bases, with 18 bases spanning the gap. CDR3 length equals 16 residues. The V gene's germline CDR1 is LGHDT and CDR2 YNNKEL (reference sequence). The CDR3 coding sequence is TGTGCCAGCAGCCAAGGGGTAGGGCTAGCTGTAGATGAGCAGTTCTTC. It translates to CASSQGVGLAVDEQFF.

The V gene is TRBV29-1, the J gene TRBJ1-2, with a possible D match to TRBD1 (6 bases). The germline V gene encodes CDR1 SQVTM and CDR2 ANQGSEA. The CDR3 has 12 residues. V was trimmed by 7 bases and J by 1 base, leaving 10 bases between them. The CDR3 nucleotides are TGCAGCGCCGTCAGGGGTAACTATGGCTACACCTTC. Its protein product is CSAVRGNYGYTF.

This chain uses TRBV7-2 with TRBJ2-7, with 10 bases aligning to TRBD2. V shed 6 bases, J shed 3 bases, and the junction held 5 bases outside the gene matches. Germline V gene data show CDR1 as SGHTA and CDR2 as FQGNSA. This CDR3 is 14 amino acids long. CDR3 region: CASRRTSGNYEQYF. In DNA, the CDR3 is TGTGCCAGCAGGCGGACTAGCGGTAACTACGAGCAGTACTTC.

The chain combines TRBV2 with TRBJ2-6, with unresolved D. Germline V CDR1 and CDR2: SNHLY, FYNNEI. The CDR3 is 15 amino acids. The ends were cut back, 8 bases at V and 0 bases at J, with 11 bases in the middle. The CDR3 region has the DNA TGTGCCAGCCAAGTGACGCGCTCTGGGGCCAACGTCCTGACTTTC. Its translation: CASQVTRSGANVLTF. Based on the CDR3 plus reference TRBV2 and TRBJ2-6, the full variable domain is EPEVTQTPSHQVTQMGQEVILRCVPISNHLYFYWYRQILGQKVEFLVSFYNNEISEKSEIFDDQFSVERPDGSNFTLKIRSTKLEDSAMYFCASQVTRSGANVLTFGAGSRLTVL.

The chain links TRBV7-8 to TRBJ2-1, with D hard to call. CDR3 length equals 13 residues. V lost 5 bases and J 3 bases, leaving 8 bases between the germline ends. CDR1 SGHVS and CDR2 FQNEAQ come from the germline V gene. The CDR3 protein is CASSPALYNEQFF. Here the CDR3 DNA reads TGTGCCAGCAGCCCCGCCCTCTACAATGAGCAGTTCTTC.

As DNA, the CDR3 is TGTGCCAGCAGCTTGGGGACAGGGGACACCGGGGAGCTGTTTTTT. It translates to CASSLGTGDTGELFF. V gene TRBV7-6 combines with J gene TRBJ2-2; 10 nucleotides agree with TRBD1. Germline trimming cut 3 bases from V and 3 bases from J; bases unmatched to any gene: 1. The CDR3 runs 15 residues. Germline V gene data show CDR1 as SGHVS and CDR2 as FNYEAQ. The whole variable domain, remainder taken from reference TRBV7-6 and TRBJ2-2, is GAGVSQSPRYKVTKRGQDVALRCDPISGHVSLYWYRQALGQGPEFLTYFNYEAQQDKSGLPNDRFSAERPEGSISTLTIQRTEQRDSAMYRCASSLGTGDTGELFFGEGSRLTVL.

This chain uses TRBV6-5 with TRBJ2-2; no firm D call. Germline V lookup: CDR1 MNHEY, CDR2 SVGAGI. The CDR3 runs to 11 residues. V was pared by 7 bases and J by 4 bases, with 4 bases between. CDR3: CASTVTGELFF. The DNA of the CDR3 is TGTGCCAGCACAGTCACCGGGGAGCTGTTTTTT.

The count of this clone is one. The genes are TRBV6-5 and TRBJ2-7; 7 nucleotides match TRBD1. Per germline, CDR1 MNHEY and CDR2 SVGAGI. The CDR3 runs 14 residues. J was trimmed by 3 bases and V by 5 bases; bases with no gene match: 7. The CDR3: CASSRDSRLYEQYF. As DNA, the CDR3 is TGTGCCAGCAGTCGGGACAGCCGCCTCTACGAGCAGTACTTC.

This rearrangement joins TRBV28 to TRBJ1-6; D gene uncertain. Trimming took off 6 bases at V and 9 bases at J, with 15 bases between the two ends. There are 14 residues in the CDR3. Germline CDR1 reads MDHEN; CDR2 reads SYDVKM. The chain's CDR3 is CASSPKMPGSPLHF. DNA of the CDR3: TGTGCCAGCAGCCCTAAGATGCCGGGTTCACCCCTCCACTTT.

This clone was observed a few times. The CDR3 nucleotides are TGCGCCAGCAGCCAGTCCGGGACAGGGGAGAATGAGCAGTTCTTC. Protein: CASSQSGTGENEQFF. The gene calls are TRBV4-3 and TRBJ2-1; the match to TRBD1 covers 10 bases. V lost 3 bases, J lost 7 bases, and 6 bases stayed unmatched. Germline CDR1 and CDR2: LGHNA and YSLEER. The CDR3 runs 15 residues.

The chain combines TRBV5-6 with TRBJ2-5, with D possibly TRBD2 on 6 matching bases. Trimming removed 4 bases at V and 0 bases at J, with 16 bases between. The CDR3 is made up of 16 amino acids. Per the germline V gene, CDR1 is SGHDT and CDR2 is YYEEEE. The CDR3 bases are TGTGCCAGCAGCCCACGGGGGAGAGGGCACCAAGAGACCCAGTACTTC. It codes for CASSPRGRGHQETQYF.

The chain couples TRBV11-2 to TRBJ2-7; 9 nucleotides match TRBD1. The CDR3 loop spans 16 amino acids. The V gene end was trimmed by 3 bases and the J gene end by 3 bases; junction bases not matched to a gene: 9. Germline CDR1 SGHAT, CDR2 FQNNGV. The CDR3 DNA reads as TGTGCCAGCAGCTTCAGCCGGGGACAGGGCGACTACGAGCAGTACTTC. Translation: CASSFSRGQGDYEQYF.

The chain recombines TRBV7-2 with TRBJ2-5, with D possibly being TRBD2 (7 bases). CDR1 and CDR2 from the germline V gene are SGHTA and FQGNSA. V lost 3 bases, J lost 4 bases, and 24 bases lay in between. The CDR3 is 18 residues long. CDR3 bases: TGTGCCAGCAGCTTCTTCGGTCGGGGGGCCGGGTACCTAGAGACCCAGTACTTC. Residues: CASSFFGRGAGYLETQYF.

The CDR3 DNA follows: TGTGCCAGCAGCTCCCGGGCAGGGGGGACCTACGAGCAGTACTTC. Translated: CASSSRAGGTYEQYF. The chain links TRBV7-6 to TRBJ2-7; possibly TRBD1 for D (7 bases). CDR3 length: 15 residues. The V gene's germline CDR1 is SGHVS and CDR2 FNYEAQ. The germline V and J ends were trimmed by 4 bases and 2 bases, with 15 bases remaining between them.

This chain uses TRBV24-1 with TRBJ2-3, with TRBD2 matching over 11 bases. The CDR3 runs 16 residues. Germline V gives CDR1 KGHDR, CDR2 SFDVKD. V shed 0 bases, J shed 3 bases, and the junction held 1 base outside the gene matches. The CDR3 loop is CATSDLLAGGTDTQYF. CDR3 nucleotide sequence: TGTGCCACCAGTGATTTGCTAGCGGGAGGTACAGATACGCAGTATTTT.